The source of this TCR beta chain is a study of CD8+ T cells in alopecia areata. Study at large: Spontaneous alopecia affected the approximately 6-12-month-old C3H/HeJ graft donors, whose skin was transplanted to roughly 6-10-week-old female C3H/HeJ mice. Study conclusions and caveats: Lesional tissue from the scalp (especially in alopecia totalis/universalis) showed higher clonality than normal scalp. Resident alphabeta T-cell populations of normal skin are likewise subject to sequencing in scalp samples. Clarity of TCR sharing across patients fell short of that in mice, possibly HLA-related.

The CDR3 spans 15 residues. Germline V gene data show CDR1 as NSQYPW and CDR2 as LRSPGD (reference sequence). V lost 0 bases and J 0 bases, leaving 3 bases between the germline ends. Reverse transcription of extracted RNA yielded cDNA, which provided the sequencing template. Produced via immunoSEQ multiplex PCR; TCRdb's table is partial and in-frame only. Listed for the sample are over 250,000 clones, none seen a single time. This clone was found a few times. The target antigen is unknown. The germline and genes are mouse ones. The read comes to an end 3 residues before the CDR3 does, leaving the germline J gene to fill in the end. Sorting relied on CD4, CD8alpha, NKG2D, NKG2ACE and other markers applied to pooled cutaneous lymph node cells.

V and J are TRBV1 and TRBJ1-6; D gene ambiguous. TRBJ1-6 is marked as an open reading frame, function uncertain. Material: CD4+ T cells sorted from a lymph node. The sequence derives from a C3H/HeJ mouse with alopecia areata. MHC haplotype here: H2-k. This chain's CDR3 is CTCSADFSYNSPLYF. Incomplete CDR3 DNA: TGCACCTGCAGTGCAGACTTTTCCTATAATTCGCCC.